This T cell receptor beta chain appears in the sequencing data of a study of T-cell reconstitution after alpha-beta-depleted transplantation in children. This clonotype was counted a few times. No antigen is known for it. Points from the study as a whole: A year post-transplant, T-cell counts and diversity derived mostly from newly produced T cells.

Researchers prepared the TCRbeta library using unique molecular identifiers, the study reports. TCRdb re-called the PCR reads with MiXCR, one entry per CDR3 protein. Of hundreds of thousands of distinct CDR3 sequences in the sample, about 10% were seen once. Germline assignment: CDR1 MNHEY and CDR2 SMNVEV (reference sequence). The CDR3 spans 15 residues. J lost 2 bases, V lost 4 bases, and 7 bases had no gene match. The origin of this receptor is a child aged 2 to 15 with inherited bone marrow failure, due to receive a stem cell transplant. V and J are TRBV27 and TRBJ2-7; 8 bases align to TRBD1. The sequences come from PBMCs, collected before TCRalphabeta/CD19-depleted stem cell transplant. The CDR3 reads CASSSDPGQAYEQYF. The CDR3 DNA is TGTGCCAGCAGTTCCGATCCGGGACAGGCCTACGAGCAGTACTTC.